These 4 T cell receptor beta chains originate from one sample sequenced in a study of blood T cells in healthy people across ages. Combining a sample-barcoded 5' primer with a J-beta primer mix, a second PCR ran for about 6 to 12 cycles. TCRdb analysed the 5' RACE reads with MiXCR anew, one entry per CDR3 protein. This sample has some 900,000 distinct CDR3 sequences, with roughly 43% found just once. Sequencing was carried out using blood. These receptors were obtained from a man aged 25 to 40 in good health.

This clonotype was detected only a few times. This chain uses TRBV3-1 with TRBJ2-3; 9 positions agree with TRBD2. Per germline, CDR1 LGHDT and CDR2 YNNKEL (reference sequence). The CDR3 covers 17 residues. The V segment lost 0 bases and the J segment 1 base; nucleotides outside the gene matches: 5. The CDR3, as DNA: TGTGCCAGCAGCCAAGATTCCCGACTAGCGGGCACAGATACGCAGTATTTT. Protein sequence: CASSQDSRLAGTDTQYF.

J is TRBJ2-7 and V is TRBV7-9; 7 bases align to TRBD1. V was pared by 5 bases and J by 5 bases, with 3 bases of the junction left unmatched. CDR1 and CDR2 (germline): SEHNR, FQNEAQ (reference sequence). This CDR3 spans 12 amino acids. This CDR3 reads CASSITGDEQYF. CDR3 coding DNA: TGTGCCAGCAGCATTACAGGGGACGAGCAGTACTTC.

In DNA form, the CDR3 reads TGTGCCAGCAGTGTGGACAGGAGCAATCAGCCCCAGCATTTT. As protein: CASSVDRSNQPQHF. The chain has TRBV6-1 and TRBJ1-5; 7 bases are a match to TRBD1. CDR3 length equals 14 residues. Germline V gives CDR1 MNHNS, CDR2 SASEGT. Trimming took 4 bases from V and 1 from J; bases not matched to a gene: 1.

This clonotype was observed at least ten times. V gene TRBV3-1 combines with J gene TRBJ2-7; D is unresolved. This CDR3 has 15 residues. V was clipped by 0 bases and J by 6 bases, with 15 bases between them. Germline V gene data show CDR1 as LGHDT and CDR2 as YNNKEL (reference sequence). The CDR3: CASSQDPGPRTEQYF. The CDR3 DNA is TGTGCCAGCAGCCAAGATCCAGGCCCCAGGACCGAGCAGTACTTC.